A selection of T cell receptor beta chains follows, all from one sample in a study of blood T cell repertoires in COVID-19. Here immunoSEQ multiplex PCR was the method, and the copy in TCRdb shows in-frame clones only, minus some. The data contain 200,000 or so clones, about 88% of them seen just once; the ten biggest clones take up about 6.8%. Material: peripheral blood. The receptor set was obtained from a woman in her thirties or forties who had recovered from COVID-19. CDR3s include the opening cysteine and the closing phenylalanine or tryptophan. Each record gives: D gene, clone size, J gene, V gene, CDR3 DNA, CDR3 protein. D genes are given only for firm matches. Size values are once, few and many counts, or a class for expanded clones, and some rows have none.

TRBD1 . TRBJ1-4 TRBV29-1 TGCAGCGGGGGGACAGGGAGATATGAAAAACTGTTTTTT CSGGTGRYEKLFF
TRBD2 . TRBJ2-3 TRBV10-3 TGTGCCATCAGTGAACGACTAGCGGGAGAAGTAGATACGCAGTATTTT CAISERLAGEVDTQYF
TRBD2 . TRBJ2-1 TRBV27 TGTGCCAGCAGCTCCCATACTAGCGGGAGTGCGGATGAGCAGTTCTTC CASSSHTSGSADEQFF
. . TRBJ2-1 TRBV5-5 TGTGCCAGCAGCTTTGATACCGAACTCTCCTACAATGAGCAGTTCTTC CASSFDTELSYNEQFF
. . TRBJ1-2 TRBV5-1 TGCGCCAGCACCGAAGGGGGGGCGTATGGCTACACCTTC CASTEGGAYGYTF
. . TRBJ2-5 TRBV11-2 TGTGCCAGCAGCTTTGGTCAGGGTGGGACCCAGTACTTC CASSFGQGGTQYF
TRBD2 . TRBJ2-1 TRBV5-1 TGCGCCAGCAGCTTGGCCGCGGGAGCGGGTGAGCAGTTCTTC CASSLAAGAGEQFF
TRBD1 . TRBJ1-4 TRBV7-2 TGTGCCAGCAGCGAGAGGACAGGGAAAAATGAAAAACTGTTTTTT CASSERTGKNEKLFF
. . TRBJ1-5 TRBV5-5 TGTGCCAGCAGTATAGGCAATCAGCCCCAGCATTTT CASSIGNQPQHF
TRBD2 once TRBJ2-2 TRBV9 TGTGCCAGCACTTCGGCGTCGCTAGCGGGAGGAACCGGGGAGCTGTTTTTT CASTSASLAGGTGELFF
. . TRBJ1-1 TRBV7-2 TGTGCCAGCAGCCTCTCCCGGGGGAACACTGAAGCTTTCTTT CASSLSRGNTEAFF
. once TRBJ2-1 TRBV3-1/TRBV3-2 TGTGCCAGCAGCCAAGCGCTCGGTGCCTACAATGAGCAGTTCTTC CASSQALGAYNEQFF
. . TRBJ2-7 TRBV6-1 TGTGCCAGCAGTGAATCTATAAGTAGTCCTTCCTACGAGCAGTACTTC CASSESISSPSYEQYF
. once TRBJ1-4 TRBV28 TGTGCCAGCAGTCGGGGTGACAATGAAAAACTGTTTTTT CASSRGDNEKLFF
TRBD1 . TRBJ2-1 TRBV14 TGTGCCAGCAGCCCGCAGACAGGGTTCGGCAATGAGCAGTTCTTC CASSPQTGFGNEQFF
. once TRBJ2-3 TRBV5-4 TGTGCCAGCAGCTTCGGTAGCACAGATACGCAGTATTTT CASSFGSTDTQYF
. once TRBJ2-1 TRBV11-2 TGTGCCAGCAGCCCATCCCTAGGAGGCAGCCCCCTCTACAATGAGCAGTTCTTC CASSPSLGGSPLYNEQFF
. . TRBJ1-6 TRBV7-2 TGTGCCAGCAGCCTCCGCGGGAGGGGCAATTCACCCCTCCACTTT CASSLRGRGNSPLHF
TRBD1 . TRBJ1-2 TRBV5-4 TGTGCCAGCAGCCTAGGGACAGGGAACTATGGCTACACCTTC CASSLGTGNYGYTF
TRBD2 . TRBJ2-2 TRBV7-2 TGTGCCAGCAGCCAAAGTGGACTAGCAGGGACCGGGGAGCTGTTTTTT CASSQSGLAGTGELFF
. . TRBJ2-7 TRBV29-1 TGCAGCGTCCGACAGCTAGAACCCCCCTACGAGCAGTACTTC CSVRQLEPPYEQYF
TRBD1 . TRBJ2-3 TRBV29-1 TGCAGCGTGGGGGTGGGACAGTCAGATACGCAGTATTTT CSVGVGQSDTQYF
. . TRBJ2-7 TRBV28 TGTGCCAGCAGTTTCACCACAGGTGGATACGAGCAGTACTTC CASSFTTGGYEQYF
. . TRBJ2-1 TRBV19 TGTGCCAGTAGTATAACTAGTTTCGGTGAGCAGTTCTTC CASSITSFGEQFF
. . TRBJ1-5 TRBV19 TGTGCCAGTATCCCCTCGATCTATAGCAATCAGCCCCAGCATTTT CASIPSIYSNQPQHF
TRBD1 . TRBJ2-2 TRBV18 TGTGCCAGCTCACCACGGACAGGGGCCGGCGCGAACACCGGGGAGCTGTTTTTT CASSPRTGAGANTGELFF
TRBD1 once TRBJ2-1 TRBV10-3 TGTGCCACCCGGGCCCGGGACAGTCACAATGAGCAGTTCTTC CATRARDSHNEQFF
TRBD2 . TRBJ2-2 TRBV30 TGTGCCTGGGGGGGGACTATTAACACCGGGGAGCTGTTTTTT CAWGGTINTGELFF
. . TRBJ2-6 TRBV5-1 TGCGCCAGCAGCTTGGCCATTTTCTCTGGGGCCAACGTCCTGACTTTC CASSLAIFSGANVLTF
TRBD2 . TRBJ2-2 TRBV9 TGTGCCAGCAGCGTAGCCGGCGGACTAGCCGCCAACACCGGGGAGCTGTTTTTT CASSVAGGLAANTGELFF
. . TRBJ1-5 TRBV30 TGTGCCTGGAGGACAGCGAATCAGCCCCAGCATTTT CAWRTANQPQHF
TRBD2 . TRBJ2-7 TRBV9 TGTGCCAGCAGCTCGGGTGTAGCGGGGGCCTACGAGCAGTACTTC CASSSGVAGAYEQYF
TRBD1 . TRBJ2-6 TRBV7-6 TGTGCCAGCAGCTTAGCGGCAGGGGGCGTTTCTGGGGCCAACGTCCTGACTTTC CASSLAAGGVSGANVLTF
TRBD2 . TRBJ2-3 TRBV7-3 TGTGCCAGCAGCTCACCGGGACTAGCGGGAGGCCCCCGCACAGATACGCAGTATTTT CASSSPGLAGGPRTDTQYF
. . TRBJ2-3 TRBV18 TGTGCCAGCTCATCGGGTCCCCCGGCAGATACGCAGTATTTT CASSSGPPADTQYF
. . TRBJ2-5 TRBV5-6 TGTGCCAGCCGTAAAGGGGGGGTTTCGGACCAGTACTTC CASRKGGVSDQYF
TRBD2 . TRBJ2-5 TRBV19 TGTGCCAGTAGTATAGAAAGAGGACTAGCGGGAGAGACCCAGTACTTC CASSIERGLAGETQYF
. . TRBJ1-2 TRBV6-4 TGTGCCAGCAGTGTTCGATCAGGGGACGGCTACACCTTC CASSVRSGDGYTF
TRBD2 . TRBJ2-3 TRBV7-9 TGTGCCAGAACCAACTCCCGAGAGCGGGAGTGGCGCACAGATACGCAGTATTTT CARTNSREREWRTDTQYF
TRBD1 . TRBJ1-4 TRBV30 TGTGCCTGGAGTATCACCCTTGACAGGGTAAATGAAAAACTGTTTTTT CAWSITLDRVNEKLFF
TRBD1 . TRBJ2-2 TRBV7-3 TGTGCCAGCAGCTTAAGGGCGGGACAGGGGGCCGGGGAGCTGTTTTTT CASSLRAGQGAGELFF
. . TRBJ1-4 TRBV28 TGTGCCAGCAGTTCCCCATTGGCGGGGGGGAGATGGAATGAAAAACTGTTTTTT CASSSPLAGGRWNEKLFF
TRBD1 . TRBJ1-5 TRBV18 TGTGCCAGCTCACGAGGGACAGGGGGTATGGAGCCCCAGCATTTT CASSRGTGGMEPQHF
. . TRBJ1-2 TRBV28 TGTGCCAGCAGTTTATTCTTCCCGGGCTATGGCTACACCTTC CASSLFFPGYGYTF
. . TRBJ1-5 TRBV28 TGTGCCAGCAACGGGGGGAACGGCAATCAGCCCCAGCATTTT CASNGGNGNQPQHF
. . TRBJ1-2 TRBV12-3/TRBV12-4 TGTGCCAGCAGTTTAGACAGAAACTATGGCTACACCTTC CASSLDRNYGYTF
TRBD1 . TRBJ1-1 TRBV18 TGTGCCAGCTCACCGGTAGCCCCGGGACAGGGCGGCACTGAAGCTTTCTTT CASSPVAPGQGGTEAFF
. . TRBJ1-5 TRBV7-9 TGTGCCAGCAGCCCAGGGGAAAACGGCCAGCCCCAGCATTTT CASSPGENGQPQHF
TRBD2 . TRBJ2-1 TRBV27 TGTGCCAGCGGCCGACTAGCGGGAGTAGGTAATGAGCAGTTCTTC CASGRLAGVGNEQFF
. once TRBJ2-1 TRBV7-2 TGTGCCAGCAGCTTAAACGGCGGTAGCTCCTACAATGAGCAGTTCTTC CASSLNGGSSYNEQFF
. . TRBJ2-7 TRBV21-1 TGTGCCAGCAGCACCCGGGACAGGACCTACGAGCAGTACTTC CASSTRDRTYEQYF
. . TRBJ2-3 TRBV24-1 TGTGCCACCAGTGATTTACAGGGCTCAGATACGCAGTATTTT CATSDLQGSDTQYF
TRBD1 . TRBJ1-1 TRBV18 TGTGCCAGCTCACCACCAAGGGGACAGTACACTGAAGCTTTCTTT CASSPPRGQYTEAFF
. . TRBJ2-3 TRBV19 TGTGCCAGCACAGGGTTTGAGGTCGCAGATACGCAGTATTTT CASTGFEVADTQYF
TRBD1 . TRBJ2-5 TRBV27 TGTGCCAGCAGTACTTGGGACAGGGGGCACGAGACCCAGTACTTC CASSTWDRGHETQYF